These 29 T cell receptor beta chains share one sample of origin, sequenced in a study of blood T cell repertoires in COVID-19. Repertoires were generated with immunoSEQ multiplex PCR, while TCRdb's copy carries only in-frame clones and drops some. The sample lists more than 25,000 clones, around 95% occurring once. Sequencing input: peripheral blood. The receptors stem from a human donor with active COVID-19. The donor label of this sample is uncertain.

The gene calls are TRBV28 and TRBJ1-2; TRBD1 agrees at 12 bases. V was pared by 4 bases and J by 7 bases, with 7 bases of the junction left unmatched. The CDR3 consists of 15 residues. Germline loops: CDR1 MDHEN, CDR2 SYDVKM. The CDR3 DNA is TGTGCCAGCAGTTCTGGCGGGACAGGGGGCGTTGGCTACACCTTC. This codes for CASSSGGTGGVGYTF.

This rearrangement joins TRBV28 to TRBJ2-5; D is possibly TRBD2 (6 bases). The CDR3 contains 15 residues. Germline values: CDR1 MDHEN, CDR2 SYDVKM. Trimming removed 8 bases from V and 4 bases from J, with 20 bases in between. CDR3 coding DNA: TGTGCCAGCCAAAACGTGGGCGGGGTGGTAGAGACCCAGTACTTC. Amino acid sequence: CASQNVGGVVETQYF.

The chain couples TRBV7-8 to TRBJ2-1, with 12 nucleotides matching TRBD2. Germline lookup yields CDR1 SGHVS and CDR2 FQNEAQ. J was trimmed by 8 bases and V by 2 bases; bases with no gene match: 4. CDR3 length: 15 residues. The CDR3 nucleotides read TGTGCCAGCAGCTTAAGGCTAGCGGGAGGGGATGAGCAGTTCTTC. Translating gives CASSLRLAGGDEQFF. Based on the CDR3 plus reference TRBV7-8 and TRBJ2-1, the full variable domain is GAGVSQSPRYKVAKRGQDVALRCDPISGHVSLFWYQQALGQGPEFLTYFQNEAQLDKSGLPSDRFFAERPEGSVSTLKIQRTQQEDSAVYLCASSLRLAGGDEQFFGPGTRLTVL.

The chain has TRBV6-5 and TRBJ2-1; TRBD2 matches 13 bases. Germline V CDR1 and CDR2: MNHEY, SVGAGI. V gave up 2 bases and J gave up 9 bases; unmatched junction bases: 7. The CDR3 covers 16 residues. The CDR3 protein is CASSYRGLAGVGEQFF. Written as DNA, the CDR3 is TGTGCCAGCAGTTACCGTGGACTAGCGGGAGTAGGTGAGCAGTTCTTC.

The sample holds one count of this clone. The genes are TRBV7-2 and TRBJ1-5; D unresolved. The CDR3 has 14 amino acids. Germline-derived CDR1 and CDR2 are SGHTA and FQGNSA. V was cut by 2 bases and J by 6 bases, with 11 bases left in between. The DNA of the CDR3 is TGTGCCAGCAGCTTACAAGGCAGAGGTCAGCCCCAGCATTTT. The encoded protein is CASSLQGRGQPQHF.

This clone was recorded only once. The chain has TRBV15 and TRBJ2-5; tentatively, D is TRBD2 (5 bases). This CDR3 spans 11 amino acids. Trimming removed 4 bases from V and 9 bases from J, with 9 bases in between. The V gene's germline CDR1 is LNHNV and CDR2 YYDKDF (reference sequence). The CDR3 DNA reads as TGTGCCACCAGCACCGTCGGGGCCCAGTACTTC. Residues: CATSTVGAQYF.

This clone has only one observation. The chain employs TRBV5-1 and TRBJ1-1; tentatively, D is TRBD1 (5 bases). V dropped 0 bases and J dropped 7 bases, with 7 bases sitting between them. This CDR3 is 12 amino acids long. Germline CDR1 is SGHRS and CDR2 is YFSETQ. Written as DNA, the CDR3 is TGCGCCAGCAGCTTGGAGGGGCTTGAAGCTTTCTTT. Amino acids: CASSLEGLEAFF.

The chain recombines TRBV6-6 with TRBJ2-1; 12 bases agree with TRBD2. Trimming removed 6 bases from V and 3 bases from J; junction bases left unmatched: 18. The CDR3 sequence is 20 residues long. Germline loops: CDR1 MNHNY, CDR2 SVGAGI (reference sequence). CDR3: CASSPLGLTSGSRDYNEQFF. The CDR3, as DNA: TGTGCCAGCAGCCCACTGGGACTGACTAGCGGGAGTAGAGACTACAATGAGCAGTTCTTC.

This sequence joins TRBV7-9 and TRBJ2-7; D may be TRBD2 (7 bases). Germline V gene data show CDR1 as SEHNR and CDR2 as FQNEAQ (reference sequence). V lost 5 bases and J 4 bases, leaving 18 bases between the germline ends. The CDR3 has 15 amino acids. The DNA of the CDR3 is TGTGCCAGCAGCCCGGGGGGCCTTTCTGGATACGAGCAGTACTTC. Its protein product is CASSPGGLSGYEQYF.

The V and J genes are TRBV11-2 and TRBJ2-7; TRBD2 matches 11 bases. From germline, CDR1 is SGHAT and CDR2 FQNNGV. The CDR3 runs to 15 residues. J gave up 0 bases and V 5 bases, and 3 bases lay outside the gene matches. The CDR3 here is CASSPTSGNSYEQYF. Here the CDR3 DNA reads TGTGCCAGCAGCCCGACTAGCGGGAACTCCTACGAGCAGTACTTC.

The chain employs TRBV19 and TRBJ2-7, with 10 positions matching TRBD1. The length of the CDR3 is 14 residues. V lost 6 bases to trimming and J lost 0 bases; unmatched junction nucleotides: 2. The V gene's germline CDR1 is LNHDA and CDR2 SQIVND (reference sequence). The chain's CDR3 is CASRRTGGSYEQYF. As DNA, the CDR3 is TGTGCCAGTAGACGGACAGGGGGCTCCTACGAGCAGTACTTC.

The genes are TRBV10-1 and TRBJ2-1; the D gene is possibly TRBD2 (6 bases). In germline, CDR1 is WNHNN, CDR2 SYGVQD (reference sequence). The CDR3 is 15 residues long. V was shortened by 0 bases and J by 4 bases, with 10 bases between the two germline ends. Here the CDR3 DNA reads TGCGCCAGCAGTGAGTCGAGCGGGCGATACAATGAGCAGTTCTTC. Translated, it gives CASSESSGRYNEQFF.

V is TRBV28 and J is TRBJ2-7; possibly TRBD1 for D (5 bases). V was cut by 5 bases and J by 0 bases, with 11 bases left in between. Germline CDR1 is MDHEN and CDR2 is SYDVKM. The CDR3 spans 14 residues. The CDR3 bases are TGTGCCAGCAGTAGAGACAGAGCCTCCTACGAGCAGTACTTC. As protein: CASSRDRASYEQYF.

J is TRBJ2-3 and V is TRBV19; TRBD1 matches at 7 bases. Germline V gene sequence: CDR1 LNHDA, CDR2 SQIVND (reference sequence). Unmatched junction bases numbered 10, after V lost 9 bases and J lost 1 base. The CDR3 runs to 15 residues. The CDR3 DNA reads as TGTGCCAGCCGGGACAGAACAGGTGGCACAGATACGCAGTATTTT. Translating it yields CASRDRTGGTDTQYF. Full variable domain (remainder filled in from reference TRBV19 and TRBJ2-3): DGGITQSPKYLFRKEGQNVTLSCEQNLNHDAMYWYRQDPGQGLRLIYYSQIVNDFQKGDIAEGYSVSREKKESFPLTVTSAQKNPTAFYLCASRDRTGGTDTQYFGPGTRLTVL.

The rearrangement links TRBV6-2 or TRBV6-3 to TRBJ2-7, with D possibly matching TRBD2 (6 bases). V shed 3 bases and J shed 4 bases, with 13 bases lying between them. The CDR3 has 14 residues. Germline V gene data show CDR1 as MNHEY and CDR2 as SVGEGT. Here the CDR3 DNA reads TGTGCCAGCAGTTATCCCGGGACTGCTTACGAGCAGTACTTC. Translating it yields CASSYPGTAYEQYF.

The CDR3 loop reads CASSFQGADTQYF. CDR3 bases: TGCGCCAGCAGCTTTCAGGGTGCAGATACGCAGTATTTT. The genes are TRBV5-1 and TRBJ2-3; perhaps TRBD1 as D (5 bases). The CDR3 sequence is 13 residues long. Trimming shortened V by 2 bases and J by 4 bases, and 8 bases separated the two germline ends. The V gene's germline CDR1 is SGHRS and CDR2 YFSETQ.

This clone has just one count. This chain links TRBV10-2 with TRBJ2-7, with D possibly matching TRBD1 (5 bases). The V end lost 6 bases, the J end lost 1 base, and 13 bases lay between the germline ends. CDR3 length: 14 residues. CDR1 and CDR2 from the germline V gene are WSHSY and SAAADI. The CDR3 bases are TGCGCCAGCAGGCAGGGTGGGGCTTCCTACGAGCAGTACTTC. It translates to CASRQGGASYEQYF.

The chain joins TRBV7-9 to TRBJ1-2, with 8 positions matching TRBD1. The CDR3 covers 13 residues. Looked up from germline, CDR1 is SEHNR and CDR2 is FQNEAQ (reference sequence). The V and J ends lost 5 bases and 5 bases, in that order; junction bases with no gene match: 4. The CDR3 DNA reads as TGTGCCAGCAGCCCGGGACAGGTTTATGGCTACACCTTC. Translation: CASSPGQVYGYTF.

V is TRBV11-3 and J is TRBJ2-1, with 9 bases lining up with TRBD2. J gave up 6 bases and V 2 bases, and 8 bases lay outside the gene matches. CDR3 length: 16 amino acids. CDR1 is SGHNT, CDR2 YENEEA, per germline. The CDR3: CASSLKVAGESNEQFF. CDR3 DNA sequence: TGTGCCAGCAGCTTAAAGGTAGCGGGAGAAAGCAATGAGCAGTTCTTC.

The V gene is TRBV18, the J gene TRBJ2-1, with D uncertain. This CDR3 has 15 residues. V was shortened by 3 bases and J by 6 bases, with 15 bases between the two germline ends. Per the germline V gene, CDR1 is KGHSH and CDR2 is LQKENI. The CDR3 sequence is CASSPSMEWVNEQFF. For the CDR3, the DNA is TGTGCCAGCTCACCGAGTATGGAGTGGGTCAATGAGCAGTTCTTC.

The V gene is TRBV5-1, the J gene TRBJ1-2, with 10 bases matching TRBD1. CDR1 and CDR2 from the germline V gene are SGHRS and YFSETQ. V was clipped by 0 bases and J by 7 bases; unmatched bases: 3. This CDR3 comprises 14 residues. DNA of the CDR3: TGCGCCAGCAGCTTGGAAGACAGGGGGCTTGGCTACACCTTC. It translates to CASSLEDRGLGYTF.

The genes are TRBV2 and TRBJ2-1, with a weak D call TRBD2 (6 bases). The V and J ends lost 8 bases and 2 bases respectively, with 13 bases between them. Germline V gives CDR1 SNHLY, CDR2 FYNNEI. This CDR3 spans 14 amino acids. The CDR3 DNA reads TGTGCCAGCGGAGGGGCGGGGCCCTACAATGAGCAGTTCTTC. Residues: CASGGAGPYNEQFF.

The V call is TRBV20-1, the J call TRBJ2-3, with 11 bases matching TRBD2. This CDR3 region has 15 residues. The junction had 4 bases not matched to a gene; V was cut back by 3 bases and J by 2 bases. Germline loops: CDR1 DFQATT, CDR2 SNEGSKA (reference sequence). CDR3 sequence: CSASPSGGSTDTQYF. The CDR3 DNA reads TGCAGTGCTAGTCCTAGCGGGGGGTCCACAGATACGCAGTATTTT.

The chain uses TRBV7-2 and TRBJ2-3; TRBD1 is a possible D gene (5 bases). The CDR3 has 13 residues. Between the trimmed V and J ends, which lost 3 bases and 5 bases, there was a span of 9 bases. In germline, CDR1 is SGHTA, CDR2 FQGNSA. Here the CDR3 reads CASSFSREDTQYF. CDR3 nucleotide sequence: TGTGCCAGCAGCTTTAGCAGGGAAGATACGCAGTATTTT.

CDR3 nucleotides: TGTGCCAGTAATGCAGGACAAGCTAACTATGGCTACACCTTC. Translating gives CASNAGQANYGYTF. V is TRBV19 and J is TRBJ1-2; TRBD1 might be the D (5 bases). The V end was cut by 7 bases, the J end by 0 bases, with 12 bases between. Germline V lookup: CDR1 LNHDA, CDR2 SQIVND (reference sequence). The CDR3 is 14 amino acids.

The chain couples TRBV28 to TRBJ1-5; no reliable D call. The CDR3 sequence is 13 residues long. V lost 5 bases to trimming and J lost 5 bases, with 10 bases between them. Germline loops: CDR1 MDHEN, CDR2 SYDVKM. CDR3 loop: CASSMEVYQPQHF. CDR3 DNA: TGTGCCAGCAGTATGGAGGTTTATCAGCCCCAGCATTTT.

This chain uses TRBV30 with TRBJ1-3; D not certain. CDR3 size: 12 residues. Per germline, CDR1 GTSNPN and CDR2 SVGIG (reference sequence). Between the trimmed V and J ends, which lost 2 bases and 0 bases, there was a span of 2 bases. The chain's CDR3 is CAWSRSGNTIYF. The CDR3, as DNA: TGTGCCTGGAGTCGCTCTGGAAACACCATATATTTT.

The chain recombines TRBV28 with TRBJ1-5; the D is unclear. This CDR3 has 14 amino acids. V was trimmed by 2 bases and J by 1 base, leaving 6 bases between them. Germline-derived CDR1 and CDR2 are MDHEN and SYDVKM. The CDR3 spells CASSLVASNQPQHF. CDR3 sequence (DNA): TGTGCCAGCAGTTTAGTGGCCAGCAATCAGCCCCAGCATTTT.

J is TRBJ1-4 and V is TRBV6-6, with D perhaps matching TRBD1 (5 bases). V dropped 0 bases and J dropped 7 bases, with 12 bases sitting between them. This CDR3 comprises 15 residues. Per germline, CDR1 MNHNY and CDR2 SVGAGI (reference sequence). The CDR3 bases are TGTGCCAGCAGTTACTCGAAAGGGGAGGGTGAAAAACTGTTTTTT. Translation: CASSYSKGEGEKLFF.